The next 16 T cell receptor beta chains were all read from a single sample in a study of cytomegalovirus exposure and HLA in healthy donors. The PCR made use of 60 Vbeta and 13 Jbeta primers. Some clones are missing from TCRdb's copy, which holds only in-frame ones; the method was immunoSEQ multiplex PCR. This table has more than 95,000 clones, approximately 75% appearing once. The sample was PBMCs. The origin of the receptors is a woman aged 45 to 65 in good health and CMV-seronegative.

The chain has TRBV6-5 and TRBJ2-7; D might be TRBD1 (6 bases). CDR1 is MNHEY and CDR2 is SVGAGI in the germline V gene. The ends were cut back, 5 bases at V and 3 bases at J, with 11 bases in the middle. This CDR3 has 13 residues. The CDR3 bases are TGTGCCAGCAGTCTCGGACAGTTCTACGAGCAGTACTTC. Protein sequence: CASSLGQFYEQYF.

The genes are TRBV2 and TRBJ1-2; 10 bases align to TRBD1. The CDR3 loop spans 13 amino acids. V lost 4 bases to trimming and J lost 8 bases; unmatched junction nucleotides: 4. Germline lookup yields CDR1 SNHLY and CDR2 FYNNEI. CDR3 DNA sequence: TGTGCCAGCAGTGGACAGGGGGCGGGGGGCTACACCTTC. It is translated as CASSGQGAGGYTF. Drawing the rest from reference TRBV2 and TRBJ1-2, the complete variable domain is EPEVTQTPSHQVTQMGQEVILRCVPISNHLYFYWYRQILGQKVEFLVSFYNNEISEKSEIFDDQFSVERPDGSNFTLKIRSTKLEDSAMYFCASSGQGAGGYTFGSGTRLTVV.

The chain combines TRBV15 with TRBJ2-5, with D perhaps TRBD1 (6 bases). V gave up 4 bases and J gave up 2 bases, with 8 bases separating them. CDR1 LNHNV and CDR2 YYDKDF come from the germline V gene (reference sequence). This CDR3 region has 13 residues. The CDR3 is CATSTTGQETQYF. CDR3 nucleotides: TGTGCCACCAGCACAACAGGGCAAGAGACCCAGTACTTC.

This chain joins TRBV9 and TRBJ1-1; D call uncertain. V lost 3 bases and J 2 bases, leaving 8 bases between the germline ends. Germline V lookup: CDR1 SGDLS, CDR2 YYNGEE. The CDR3 contains 13 residues. The CDR3 is CASSATENTEAFF. The CDR3 DNA follows: TGTGCCAGCAGCGCCACAGAAAACACTGAAGCTTTCTTT.

The chain is built from TRBV28 and TRBJ2-3; 7 bases match TRBD1. Germline V gene lookup returns CDR1 MDHEN and CDR2 SYDVKM. J gave up 6 bases and V 2 bases, and 8 bases lay outside the gene matches. There are 15 residues in the CDR3. The CDR3 reads CASSLKLKGADTQYF. The CDR3 region has the DNA TGTGCCAGCAGTTTAAAGCTCAAGGGGGCGGATACGCAGTATTTT.

The chain carries TRBV14 and TRBJ2-7, with TRBD1 as a possible D gene (5 bases). Germline values: CDR1 SGHDN, CDR2 FVKESK. The CDR3 consists of 15 residues. Trimming removed 4 bases from V and 1 base from J, with 14 bases in between. CDR3 sequence reads: CASSRGAPRSYEQYF. The CDR3 DNA is TGTGCCAGCAGCCGGGGCGCCCCTCGGTCCTACGAGCAGTACTTC. The variable domain in full, with the rest retrieved from reference TRBV14 and TRBJ2-7, is EAGVTQFPSHSVIEKGQTVTLRCDPISGHDNLYWYRRVMGKEIKFLLHFVKESKQDESGMPNNRFLAERTGGTYSTLKVQPAELEDSGVYFCASSRGAPRSYEQYFGPGTRLTVT.

The V and J genes are TRBV30 and TRBJ2-3; TRBD2 is a possible D gene (6 bases). This CDR3 region has 15 residues. Germline loops: CDR1 GTSNPN, CDR2 SVGIG (reference sequence). Deletions cut 0 bases from V and 1 base from J, with 11 bases between. The CDR3 nucleotides are TGTGCCTGGAGTGTTTCACCGGGGGGCACAGATACGCAGTATTTT. It encodes CAWSVSPGGTDTQYF.

The chain combines TRBV4-3 with TRBJ2-6; D call uncertain. The CDR3 sequence is 15 residues long. Germline lookup yields CDR1 LGHNA and CDR2 YSLEER. Trimming removed 1 base from V and 1 base from J, with 5 bases in between. Here the CDR3 reads CASSQATSGANVLTF. CDR3 DNA sequence: TGCGCCAGCAGCCAAGCGACATCTGGGGCCAACGTCCTGACTTTC.

This clone has only one observation. The chain links TRBV30 to TRBJ2-5; TRBD2 agrees at 14 bases. Germline CDR1 GTSNPN, CDR2 SVGIG (reference sequence). This CDR3 has 16 residues. Trimming removed 2 bases from V and 5 bases from J; junction bases left unmatched: 7. The CDR3 is CAWSIWGLAGAETQYF. The CDR3 DNA sequence: TGTGCCTGGAGTATTTGGGGACTAGCGGGAGCGGAGACCCAGTACTTC. The full variable domain, rest sourced from reference TRBV30 and TRBJ2-5, is SQTIHQWPATLVQPVGSPLSLECTVEGTSNPNLYWYRQAAGRGLQLLFYSVGIGQISSEVPQNLSASRPQDRQFILSSKKLLLSDSGFYLCAWSIWGLAGAETQYFGPGTRLLVL.

The CDR3 DNA reads as TGCGCCAGCAGCTTGCACGGAGTCCACTCTGGAAACACCATATATTTT. Translated, it gives CASSLHGVHSGNTIYF. The chain uses TRBV5-1 and TRBJ1-3, with D unresolved. Trimming shortened V by 1 base and J by 0 bases, and 11 bases separated the two germline ends. Germline CDR1 SGHRS, CDR2 YFSETQ. The CDR3 is made up of 16 amino acids.

The rearrangement links TRBV4-1 to TRBJ2-2, with 13 bases fitting TRBD2. Trimming removed 1 base from V and 5 bases from J; junction bases left unmatched: 10. CDR3 size: 19 residues. Germline values: CDR1 MGHRA, CDR2 YSYEKL. CDR3 sequence (DNA): TGCGCCAGCAGCCAAGGTTTAACTAGCGGGAGGGCCAGGACCGGGGAGCTGTTTTTT. Translated, it gives CASSQGLTSGRARTGELFF.

The chain joins TRBV5-1 to TRBJ1-2; 10 nucleotides align to TRBD1. The CDR3 length is 12 residues. From germline, CDR1 is SGHRS and CDR2 YFSETQ. Losses at the gene ends were 7 bases for V and 6 bases for J; bases not matched to a gene: 3. The CDR3 loop reads CASGGTGDGYTF. In DNA, the CDR3 is TGCGCCAGCGGCGGGACAGGGGATGGCTACACCTTC.

The chain recombines TRBV7-9 with TRBJ1-1, with D possibly matching TRBD1 (5 bases). V lost 2 bases and J 5 bases, leaving 6 bases between the germline ends. The CDR3 runs to 12 residues. Germline V lookup: CDR1 SEHNR, CDR2 FQNEAQ (reference sequence). The CDR3 DNA reads as TGTGCCAGCAGCTTATCAGGGACTGAAGCTTTCTTT. This encodes CASSLSGTEAFF. The variable domain in full, with the rest retrieved from reference TRBV7-9 and TRBJ1-1, is DTGVSQNPRHKITKRGQNVTFRCDPISEHNRLYWYRQTLGQGPEFLTYFQNEAQLEKSRLLSDRFSAERPKGSFSTLEIQRTEQGDSAMYLCASSLSGTEAFFGQGTRLTVV.

A single count supports this clone. J is TRBJ2-3 and V is TRBV27; D is uncertain. With 3 bases removed from V and 5 bases from J, the gap between germline ends came to 12 bases. Germline V gives CDR1 MNHEY, CDR2 SMNVEV (reference sequence). The CDR3 consists of 14 residues. The CDR3 spells CASSFSGVGDTQYF. The CDR3 nucleotides are TGTGCCAGCAGTTTTTCTGGAGTAGGAGATACGCAGTATTTT.

The J gene is TRBJ1-5, the V gene TRBV6-5, with a tentative D call TRBD1 (6 bases). This CDR3 spans 13 amino acids. V was cut by 5 bases and J by 4 bases, with 9 bases left in between. Per the germline V gene, CDR1 is MNHEY and CDR2 is SVGAGI. CDR3 protein: CASSPGHNQPQHF. The CDR3 coding sequence is TGTGCCAGCAGTCCGGGACATAATCAGCCCCAGCATTTT.

The chain couples TRBV5-8 to TRBJ2-5; TRBD1 matches 7 bases. The trim removed 6 bases at V and 2 bases at J, leaving 13 bases unmatched. From germline, CDR1 is SGHTS and CDR2 YDEGEE. The CDR3 loop spans 16 amino acids. This CDR3 reads CASTQGKEGFQETQYF. The CDR3 bases are TGTGCCAGCACACAGGGGAAAGAGGGGTTTCAAGAGACCCAGTACTTC.